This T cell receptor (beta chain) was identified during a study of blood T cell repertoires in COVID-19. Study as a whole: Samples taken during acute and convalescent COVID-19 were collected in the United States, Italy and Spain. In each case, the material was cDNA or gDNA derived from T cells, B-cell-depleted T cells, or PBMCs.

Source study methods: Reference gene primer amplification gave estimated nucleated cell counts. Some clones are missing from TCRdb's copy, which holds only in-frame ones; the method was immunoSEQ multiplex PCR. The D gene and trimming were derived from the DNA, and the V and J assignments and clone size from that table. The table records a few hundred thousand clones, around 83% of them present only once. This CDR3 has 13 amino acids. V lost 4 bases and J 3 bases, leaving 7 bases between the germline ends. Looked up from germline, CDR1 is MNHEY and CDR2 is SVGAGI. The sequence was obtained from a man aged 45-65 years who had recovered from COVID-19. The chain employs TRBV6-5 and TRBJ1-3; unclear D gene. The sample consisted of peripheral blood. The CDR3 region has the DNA TGTGCCAGCAGTTCCTACAGTGGAAACACCATATATTTT. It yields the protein CASSSYSGNTIYF.